This T cell receptor (beta chain) emerged from a study of T cell responses to AZD1222 COVID-19 vaccine. Method: immunoSEQ multiplex PCR; TCRdb's copy keeps in-frame clones and lacks some. The table lists more than 95,000 clones, approximately 90% of them singletons. The CDR3 is 17 amino acids. CDR1 and CDR2 from the germline V gene are LNHDA and SQIVND (reference sequence). The germline V and J ends were trimmed by 7 bases and 4 bases, with 24 bases remaining between them. Study outcomes and limitations: Vaccine-associated CD4 TCRs spanned spike, dominant at 160-218 and 743-854.

Comments on this clone: Antigen specificity is unknown.

The sequencing used peripheral blood, collected on day 0 of AZD1222 vaccination. This chain connects TRBV19 to TRBJ2-3; D is undetermined. The receptor comes from an adult in good health. CDR3 amino acids: CASTRKWALINPDTQYF. The CDR3 nucleotides read TGTGCCAGTACCCGGAAATGGGCCTTAATTAATCCAGATACGCAGTATTTT.